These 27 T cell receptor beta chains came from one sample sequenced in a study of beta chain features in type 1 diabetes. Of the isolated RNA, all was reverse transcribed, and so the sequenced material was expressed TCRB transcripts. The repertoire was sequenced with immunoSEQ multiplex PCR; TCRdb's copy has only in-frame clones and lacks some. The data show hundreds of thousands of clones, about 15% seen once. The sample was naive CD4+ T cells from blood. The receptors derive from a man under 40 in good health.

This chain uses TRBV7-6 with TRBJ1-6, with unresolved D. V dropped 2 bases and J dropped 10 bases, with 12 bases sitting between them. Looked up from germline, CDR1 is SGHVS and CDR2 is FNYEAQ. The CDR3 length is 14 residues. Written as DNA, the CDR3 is TGTGCCAGCAGCTTAAGGGTGGCAGACTCACCCCTCCACTTT. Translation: CASSLRVADSPLHF.

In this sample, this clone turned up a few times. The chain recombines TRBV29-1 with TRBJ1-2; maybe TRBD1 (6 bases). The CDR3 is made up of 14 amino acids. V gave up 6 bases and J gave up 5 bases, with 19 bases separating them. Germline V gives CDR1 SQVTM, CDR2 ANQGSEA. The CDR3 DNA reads TGCAGCGTCGCTTTATCCGGGGGCTGGTATGGCTACACCTTC. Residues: CSVALSGGWYGYTF.

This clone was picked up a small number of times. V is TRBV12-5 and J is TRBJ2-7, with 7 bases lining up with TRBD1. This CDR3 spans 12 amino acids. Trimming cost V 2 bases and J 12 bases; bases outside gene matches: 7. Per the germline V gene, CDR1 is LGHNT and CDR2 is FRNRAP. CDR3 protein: CASGLSTGVAYV. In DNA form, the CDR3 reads TGTGCTAGTGGTTTGTCCACAGGGGTTGCGTACGTC.

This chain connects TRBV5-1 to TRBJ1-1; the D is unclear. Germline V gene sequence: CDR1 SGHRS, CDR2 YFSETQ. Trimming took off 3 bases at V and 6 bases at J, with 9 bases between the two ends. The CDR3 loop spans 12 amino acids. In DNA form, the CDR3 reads TGCGCCAGCAGCTCGGACGGGCCTGAAGCTTTCTTT. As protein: CASSSDGPEAFF. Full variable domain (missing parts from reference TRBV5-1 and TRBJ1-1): KAGVTQTPRYLIKTRGQQVTLSCSPISGHRSVSWYQQTPGQGLQFLFEYFSETQRNKGNFPGRFSGRQFSNSRSEMNVSTLELGDSALYLCASSSDGPEAFFGQGTRLTVV.

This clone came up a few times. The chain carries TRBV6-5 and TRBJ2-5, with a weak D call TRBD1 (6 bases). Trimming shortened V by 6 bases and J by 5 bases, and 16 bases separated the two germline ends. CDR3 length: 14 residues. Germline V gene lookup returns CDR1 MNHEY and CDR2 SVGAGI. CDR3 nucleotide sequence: TGTGCCAGCAGGCAGGGGCGCCTCAGGGAGACCCAGTACTTC. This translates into CASRQGRLRETQYF.

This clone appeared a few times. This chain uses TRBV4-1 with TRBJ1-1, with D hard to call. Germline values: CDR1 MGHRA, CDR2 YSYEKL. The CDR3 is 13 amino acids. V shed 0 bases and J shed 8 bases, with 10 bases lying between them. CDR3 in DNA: TGCGCCAGCAGCCAAGAGCCCAGAACAGAAGCTTTCTTT. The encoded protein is CASSQEPRTEAFF.

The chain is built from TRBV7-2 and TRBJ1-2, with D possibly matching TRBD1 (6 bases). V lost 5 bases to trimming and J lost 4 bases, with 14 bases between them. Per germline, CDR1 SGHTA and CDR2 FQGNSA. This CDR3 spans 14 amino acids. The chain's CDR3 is CASSQRTESYGYTF. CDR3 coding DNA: TGTGCCAGCAGCCAACGGACAGAGTCCTATGGCTACACCTTC.

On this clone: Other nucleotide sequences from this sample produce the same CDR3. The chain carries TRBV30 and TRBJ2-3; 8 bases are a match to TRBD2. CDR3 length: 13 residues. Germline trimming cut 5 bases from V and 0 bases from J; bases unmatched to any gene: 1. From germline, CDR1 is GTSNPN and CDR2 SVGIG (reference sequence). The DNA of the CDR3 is TGTGCCTGGTCTAGCGGGAGCACAGATACGCAGTATTTT. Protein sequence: CAWSSGSTDTQYF.

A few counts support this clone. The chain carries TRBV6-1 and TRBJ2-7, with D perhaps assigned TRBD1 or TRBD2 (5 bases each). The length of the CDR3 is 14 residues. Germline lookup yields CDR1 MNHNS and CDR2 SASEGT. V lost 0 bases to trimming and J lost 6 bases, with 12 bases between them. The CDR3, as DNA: TGTGCCAGCAGTGAAGCCGGGGACCTTCGCGAGCAGTACGTC. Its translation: CASSEAGDLREQYV.

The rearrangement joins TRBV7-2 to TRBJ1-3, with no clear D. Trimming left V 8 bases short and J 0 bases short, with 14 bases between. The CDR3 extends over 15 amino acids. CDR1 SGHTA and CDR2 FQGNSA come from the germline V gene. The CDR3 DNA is TGTGCCAGCCAAGCTCAAAGAAACTCTGGAAACACCATATATTTT. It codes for CASQAQRNSGNTIYF.

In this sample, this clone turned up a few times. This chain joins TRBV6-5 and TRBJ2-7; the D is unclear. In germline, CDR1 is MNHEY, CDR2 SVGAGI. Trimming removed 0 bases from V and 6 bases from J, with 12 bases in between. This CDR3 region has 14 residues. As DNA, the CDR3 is TGTGCCAGCAGTTACTCCCGCGGTGTGACCGAGCAGTACGTC. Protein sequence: CASSYSRGVTEQYV.

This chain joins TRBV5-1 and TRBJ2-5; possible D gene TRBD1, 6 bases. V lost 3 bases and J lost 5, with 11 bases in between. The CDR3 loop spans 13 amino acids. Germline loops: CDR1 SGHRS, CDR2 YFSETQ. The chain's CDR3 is CASSSTGDETQYF. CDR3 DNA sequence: TGCGCCAGCAGCTCGACAGGTGACGAGACCCAGTACTTC.

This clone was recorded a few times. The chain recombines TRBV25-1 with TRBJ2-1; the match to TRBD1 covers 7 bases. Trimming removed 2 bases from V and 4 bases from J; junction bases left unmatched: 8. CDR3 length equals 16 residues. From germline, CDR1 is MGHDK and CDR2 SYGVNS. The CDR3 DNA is TGTGCCAGCAGTGAAGCCGGGACAGTGTCTTACAATGAGCAGTTCTTC. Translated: CASSEAGTVSYNEQFF.

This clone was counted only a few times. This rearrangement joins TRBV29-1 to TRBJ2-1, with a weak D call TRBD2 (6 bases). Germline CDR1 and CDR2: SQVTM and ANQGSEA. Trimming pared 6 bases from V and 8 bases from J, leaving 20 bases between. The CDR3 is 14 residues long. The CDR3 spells CSVDPFPTSYEQFF. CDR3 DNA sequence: TGCAGCGTCGACCCATTCCCGACTAGTTATGAGCAGTTCTTC.

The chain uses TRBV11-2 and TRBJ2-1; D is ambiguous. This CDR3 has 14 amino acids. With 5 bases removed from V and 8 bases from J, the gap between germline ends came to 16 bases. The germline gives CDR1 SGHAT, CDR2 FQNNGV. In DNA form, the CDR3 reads TGTGCCAGCAGCCCCACGATCAAAGTGGATGAGCAGTTCTTC. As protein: CASSPTIKVDEQFF.

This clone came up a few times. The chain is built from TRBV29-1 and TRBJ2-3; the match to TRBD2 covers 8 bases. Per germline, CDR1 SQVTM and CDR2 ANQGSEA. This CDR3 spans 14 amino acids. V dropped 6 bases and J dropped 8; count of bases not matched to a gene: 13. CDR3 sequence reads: CSVTSEGLRGTQYF. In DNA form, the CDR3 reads TGCAGCGTGACTAGCGAGGGGTTGCGTGGTACGCAGTATTTT.

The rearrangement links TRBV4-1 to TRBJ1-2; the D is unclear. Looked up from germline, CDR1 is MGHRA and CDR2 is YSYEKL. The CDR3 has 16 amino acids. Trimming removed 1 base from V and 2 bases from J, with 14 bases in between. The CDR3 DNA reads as TGCGCCAGCAGCCAAGGAAGGGCCTCCGGGAACTATGGCTACACCTTC. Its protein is CASSQGRASGNYGYTF.

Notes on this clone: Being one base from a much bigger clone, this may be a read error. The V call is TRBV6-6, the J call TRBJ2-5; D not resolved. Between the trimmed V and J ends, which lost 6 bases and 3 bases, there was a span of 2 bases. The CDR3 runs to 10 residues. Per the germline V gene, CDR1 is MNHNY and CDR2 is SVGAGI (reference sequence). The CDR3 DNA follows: TGTGCCAGCAGGAAAGAGACCCAGTACTTC. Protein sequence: CASRKETQYF.

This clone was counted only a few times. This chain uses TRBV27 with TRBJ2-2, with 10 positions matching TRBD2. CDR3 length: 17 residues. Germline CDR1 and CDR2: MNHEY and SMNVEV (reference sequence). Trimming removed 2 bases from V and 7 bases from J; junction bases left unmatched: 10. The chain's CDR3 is CASSLRASGSMVGELFF. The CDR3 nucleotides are TGTGCCAGCAGTTTAAGGGCTAGCGGGAGTATGGTCGGGGAGCTGTTTTTT.

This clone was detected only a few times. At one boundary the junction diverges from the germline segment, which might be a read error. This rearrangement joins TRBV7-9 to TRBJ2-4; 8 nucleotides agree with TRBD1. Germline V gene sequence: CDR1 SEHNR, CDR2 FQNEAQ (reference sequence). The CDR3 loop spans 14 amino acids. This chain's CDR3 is CASSPRQGKSIQYF. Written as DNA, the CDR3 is TGTGCCAGCAGCCCCCGACAGGGGAAAAGCATTCAGTACTTC.

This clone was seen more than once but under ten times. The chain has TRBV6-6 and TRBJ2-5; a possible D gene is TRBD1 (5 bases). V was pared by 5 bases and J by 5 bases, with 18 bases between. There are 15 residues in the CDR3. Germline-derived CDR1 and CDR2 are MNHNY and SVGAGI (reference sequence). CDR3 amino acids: CASSPRAAGVETQYF. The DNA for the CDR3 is TGTGCCAGCAGTCCCAGGGCGGCTGGGGTGGAGACCCAGTACTTC.

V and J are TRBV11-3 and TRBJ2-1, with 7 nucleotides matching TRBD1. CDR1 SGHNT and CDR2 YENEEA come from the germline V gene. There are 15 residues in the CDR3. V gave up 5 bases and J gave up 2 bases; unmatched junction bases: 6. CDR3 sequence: CASSVRDSTYNEQFF. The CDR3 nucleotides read TGTGCCAGCAGCGTCCGGGACAGCACCTACAATGAGCAGTTCTTC. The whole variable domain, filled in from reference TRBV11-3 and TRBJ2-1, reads EAGVVQSPRYKIIEKKQPVAFWCNPISGHNTLYWYLQNLGQGPELLIRYENEEAVDDSQLPKDRFSAERLKGVDSTLKIQPAELGDSAVYLCASSVRDSTYNEQFFGPGTRLTVL.

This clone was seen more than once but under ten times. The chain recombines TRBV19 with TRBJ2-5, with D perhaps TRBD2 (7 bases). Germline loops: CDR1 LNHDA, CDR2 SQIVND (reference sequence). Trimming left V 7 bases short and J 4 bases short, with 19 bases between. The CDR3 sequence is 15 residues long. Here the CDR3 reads CASTSAGGAGETQYF. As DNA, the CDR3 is TGTGCCAGTACCTCGGCTGGGGGGGCAGGAGAGACCCAGTACTTC.

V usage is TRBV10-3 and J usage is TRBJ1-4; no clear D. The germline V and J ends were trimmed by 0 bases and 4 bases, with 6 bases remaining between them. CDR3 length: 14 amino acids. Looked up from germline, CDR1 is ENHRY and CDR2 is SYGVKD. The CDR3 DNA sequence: TGTGCCATCAGTGAGTCAACCGGTAATGAAAAACTGTTTTTT. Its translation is CAISESTGNEKLFF.

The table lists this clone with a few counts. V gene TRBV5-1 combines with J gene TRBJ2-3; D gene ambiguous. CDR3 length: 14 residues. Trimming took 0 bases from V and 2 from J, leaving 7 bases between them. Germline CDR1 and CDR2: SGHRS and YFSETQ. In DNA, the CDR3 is TGCGCCAGCAGCTTGGACGATCTCACAGATACGCAGTATTTT. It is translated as CASSLDDLTDTQYF.

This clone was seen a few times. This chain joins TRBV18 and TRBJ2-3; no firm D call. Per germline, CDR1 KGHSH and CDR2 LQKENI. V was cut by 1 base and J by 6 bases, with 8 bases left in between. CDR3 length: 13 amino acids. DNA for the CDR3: TGTGCCAGCTCACCACTGCCAGCGGATACGCAGTATTTT. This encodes CASSPLPADTQYF. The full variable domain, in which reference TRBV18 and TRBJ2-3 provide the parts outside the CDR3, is NAGVMQNPRHLVRRRGQEARLRCSPMKGHSHVYWYRQLPEEGLKFMVYLQKENIIDESGMPKERFSAEFPKEGPSILRIQQVVRGDSAAYFCASSPLPADTQYFGPGTRLTVL.

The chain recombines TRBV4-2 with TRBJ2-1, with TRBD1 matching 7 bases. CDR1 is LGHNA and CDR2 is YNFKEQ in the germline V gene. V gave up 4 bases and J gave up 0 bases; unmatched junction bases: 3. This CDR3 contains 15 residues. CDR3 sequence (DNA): TGTGCCAGCAGCCGGGACAGCAACTCCTACAATGAGCAGTTCTTC. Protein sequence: CASSRDSNSYNEQFF.